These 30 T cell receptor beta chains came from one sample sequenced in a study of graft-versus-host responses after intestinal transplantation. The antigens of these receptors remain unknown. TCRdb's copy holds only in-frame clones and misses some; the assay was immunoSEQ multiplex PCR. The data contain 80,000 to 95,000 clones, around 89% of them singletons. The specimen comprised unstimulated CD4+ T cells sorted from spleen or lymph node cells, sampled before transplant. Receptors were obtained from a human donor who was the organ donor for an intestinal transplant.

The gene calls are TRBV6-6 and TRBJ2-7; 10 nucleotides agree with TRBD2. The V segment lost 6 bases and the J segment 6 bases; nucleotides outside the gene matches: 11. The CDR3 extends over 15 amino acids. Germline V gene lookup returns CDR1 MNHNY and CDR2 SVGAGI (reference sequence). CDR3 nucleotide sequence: TGTGCCAGCAGCCTGGCGGTAGCGGGAGGCTCCGAGCAGTACTTC. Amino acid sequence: CASSLAVAGGSEQYF.

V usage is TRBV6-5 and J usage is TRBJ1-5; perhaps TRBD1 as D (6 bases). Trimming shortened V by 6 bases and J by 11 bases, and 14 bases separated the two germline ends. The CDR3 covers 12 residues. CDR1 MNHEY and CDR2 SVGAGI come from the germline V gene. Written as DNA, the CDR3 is TGTGCCAGCAGGGCCGAAGGGGGTTCCCAGCATTTT. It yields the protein CASRAEGGSQHF.

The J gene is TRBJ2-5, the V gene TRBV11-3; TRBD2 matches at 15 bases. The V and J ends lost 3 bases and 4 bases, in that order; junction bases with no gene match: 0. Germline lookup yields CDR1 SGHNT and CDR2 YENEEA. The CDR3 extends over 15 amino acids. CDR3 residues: CASSLGLAGGETQYF. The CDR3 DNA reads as TGTGCCAGCAGCTTGGGACTAGCGGGGGGAGAGACCCAGTACTTC.

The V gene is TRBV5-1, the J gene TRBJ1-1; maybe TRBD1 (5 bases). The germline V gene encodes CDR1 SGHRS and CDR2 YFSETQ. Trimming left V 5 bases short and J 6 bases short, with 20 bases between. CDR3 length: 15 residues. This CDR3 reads CASRPAAGLRSEAFF. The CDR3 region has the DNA TGCGCCAGCAGACCCGCAGCGGGACTTAGGTCTGAAGCTTTCTTT.

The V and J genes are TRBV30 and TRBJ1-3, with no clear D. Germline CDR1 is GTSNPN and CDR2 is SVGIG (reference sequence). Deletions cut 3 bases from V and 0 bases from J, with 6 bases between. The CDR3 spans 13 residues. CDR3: CAWRPSSGNTIYF. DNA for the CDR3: TGTGCCTGGAGACCCAGCTCTGGAAACACCATATATTTT.

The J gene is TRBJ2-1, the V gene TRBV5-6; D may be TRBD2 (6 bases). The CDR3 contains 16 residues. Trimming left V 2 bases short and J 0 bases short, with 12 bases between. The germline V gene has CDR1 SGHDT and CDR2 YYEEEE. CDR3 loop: CASSFLLLASYNEQFF. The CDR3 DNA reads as TGTGCCAGCAGCTTTTTATTACTAGCCTCCTACAATGAGCAGTTCTTC. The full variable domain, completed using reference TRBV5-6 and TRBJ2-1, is DAGVTQSPTHLIKTRGQQVTLRCSPKSGHDTVSWYQQALGQGPQFIFQYYEEEERQRGNFPDRFSGHQFPNYSSELNVNALLLGDSALYLCASSFLLLASYNEQFFGPGTRLTVL.

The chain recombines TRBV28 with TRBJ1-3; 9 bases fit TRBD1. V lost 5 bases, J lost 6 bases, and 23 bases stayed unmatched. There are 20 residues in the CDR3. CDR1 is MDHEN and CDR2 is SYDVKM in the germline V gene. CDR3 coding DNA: TGTGCCAGCAGTGCGCCGGGGACAGGGAGGTCCAAACATCATCCAAACACCATATATTTT. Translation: CASSAPGTGRSKHHPNTIYF. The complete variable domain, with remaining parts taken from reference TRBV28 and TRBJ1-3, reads DVKVTQSSRYLVKRTGEKVFLECVQDMDHENMFWYRQDPGLGLRLIYFSYDVKMKEKGDIPEGYSVSREKKERFSLILESASTNQTSMYLCASSAPGTGRSKHHPNTIYFGEGSWLTVV.

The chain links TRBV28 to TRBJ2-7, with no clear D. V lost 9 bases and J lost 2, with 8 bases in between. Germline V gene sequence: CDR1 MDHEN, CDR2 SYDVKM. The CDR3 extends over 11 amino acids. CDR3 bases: TGTGCCAGTAACGGAGCCTACGAGCAGTACTTC. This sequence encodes CASNGAYEQYF.

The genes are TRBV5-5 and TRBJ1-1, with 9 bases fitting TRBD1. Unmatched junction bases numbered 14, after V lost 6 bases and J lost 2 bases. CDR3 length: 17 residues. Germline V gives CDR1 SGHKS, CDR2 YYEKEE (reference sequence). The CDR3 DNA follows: TGTGCCAGCACCCCACAGGGGGCTCGAAGATTTAACACTGAAGCTTTCTTT. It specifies CASTPQGARRFNTEAFF.

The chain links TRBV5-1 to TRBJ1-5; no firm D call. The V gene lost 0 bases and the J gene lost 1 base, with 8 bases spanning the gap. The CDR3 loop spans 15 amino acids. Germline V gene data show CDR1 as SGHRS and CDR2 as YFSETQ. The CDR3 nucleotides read TGCGCCAGCAGCTTGGAATCCGGGAGCAATCAGCCCCAGCATTTT. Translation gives CASSLESGSNQPQHF.

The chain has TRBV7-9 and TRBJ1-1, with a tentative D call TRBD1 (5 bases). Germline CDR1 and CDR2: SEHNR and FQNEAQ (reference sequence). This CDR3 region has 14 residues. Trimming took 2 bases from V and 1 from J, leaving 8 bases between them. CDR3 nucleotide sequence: TGTGCCAGCAGCTTAAGGGGCCCGAACACTGAAGCTTTCTTT. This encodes CASSLRGPNTEAFF.

The CDR3 loop is CASSRGLMNTGELFF. The CDR3 DNA reads TGTGCCAGCAGTCGAGGACTGATGAACACCGGGGAGCTGTTTTTT. The chain employs TRBV6-5 and TRBJ2-2; perhaps TRBD2 as D (5 bases). The CDR3 consists of 15 residues. The ends were cut back, 5 bases at V and 1 base at J, with 11 bases in the middle. In germline, CDR1 is MNHEY, CDR2 SVGAGI.

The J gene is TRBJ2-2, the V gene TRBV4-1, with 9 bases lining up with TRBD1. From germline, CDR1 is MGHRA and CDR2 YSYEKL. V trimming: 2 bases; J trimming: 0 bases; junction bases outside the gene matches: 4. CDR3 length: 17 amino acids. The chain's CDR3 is CASSQRGQGPNTGELFF. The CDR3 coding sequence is TGCGCCAGCAGCCAACGGGGACAGGGACCGAACACCGGGGAGCTGTTTTTT.

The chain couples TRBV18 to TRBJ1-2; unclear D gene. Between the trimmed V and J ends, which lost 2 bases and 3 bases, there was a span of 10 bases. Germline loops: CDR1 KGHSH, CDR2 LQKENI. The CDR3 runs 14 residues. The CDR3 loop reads CASSPTSGDYGYTF. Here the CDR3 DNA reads TGTGCCAGCTCACCAACTTCCGGGGACTATGGCTACACCTTC.

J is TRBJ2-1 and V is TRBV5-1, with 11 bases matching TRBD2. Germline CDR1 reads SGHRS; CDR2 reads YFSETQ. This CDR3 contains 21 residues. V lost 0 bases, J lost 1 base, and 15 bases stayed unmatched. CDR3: CASSLALLAGVGMGSYNEQFF. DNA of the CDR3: TGCGCCAGCAGCTTGGCCTTACTAGCGGGGGTCGGAATGGGGTCCTACAATGAGCAGTTCTTC.

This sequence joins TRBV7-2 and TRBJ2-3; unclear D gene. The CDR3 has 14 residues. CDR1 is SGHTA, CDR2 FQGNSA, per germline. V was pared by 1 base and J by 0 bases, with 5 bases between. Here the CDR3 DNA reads TGTGCCAGCAGCTTAGACTTGAGCACAGATACGCAGTATTTT. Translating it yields CASSLDLSTDTQYF.

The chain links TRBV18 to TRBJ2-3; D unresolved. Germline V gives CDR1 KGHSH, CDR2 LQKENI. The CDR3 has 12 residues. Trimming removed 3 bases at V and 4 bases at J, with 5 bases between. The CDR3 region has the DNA TGTGCCAGCTCACCGCGAGCAGATACGCAGTATTTT. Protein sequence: CASSPRADTQYF.

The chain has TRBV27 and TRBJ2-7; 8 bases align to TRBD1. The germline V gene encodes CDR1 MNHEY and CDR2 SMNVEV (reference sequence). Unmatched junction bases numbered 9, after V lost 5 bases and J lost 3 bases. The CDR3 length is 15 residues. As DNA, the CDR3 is TGTGCCAGCAGTCAAAAACAGGGGGGACGCTACGAGCAGTACTTC. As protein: CASSQKQGGRYEQYF.

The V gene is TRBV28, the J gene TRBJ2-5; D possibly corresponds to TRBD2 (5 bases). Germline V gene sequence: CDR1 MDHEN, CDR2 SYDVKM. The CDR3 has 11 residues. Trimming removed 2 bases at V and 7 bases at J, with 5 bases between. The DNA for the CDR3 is TGTGCCAGCAGTTTACTAGCGACCCAGTACTTC. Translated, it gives CASSLLATQYF.

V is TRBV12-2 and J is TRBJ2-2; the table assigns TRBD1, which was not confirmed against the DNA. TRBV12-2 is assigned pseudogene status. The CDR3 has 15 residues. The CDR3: CASRPCRGRTGELFF. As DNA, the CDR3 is TGTGCAAGTCGCCCTTGCAGGGGAAGGACCGGGGAGCTGTTTTTT.

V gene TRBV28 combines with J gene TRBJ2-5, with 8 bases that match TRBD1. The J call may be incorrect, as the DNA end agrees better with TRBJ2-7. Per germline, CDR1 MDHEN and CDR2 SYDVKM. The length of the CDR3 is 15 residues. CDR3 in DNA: TGTGCCAGCAGTTCCGGGACAGGCTACTCCTACGAGCAGTACTTC. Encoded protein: CASSSGTGYSYEQYF.

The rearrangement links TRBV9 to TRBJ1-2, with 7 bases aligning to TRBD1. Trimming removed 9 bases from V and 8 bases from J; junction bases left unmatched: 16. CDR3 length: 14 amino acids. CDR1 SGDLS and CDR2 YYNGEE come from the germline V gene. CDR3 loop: CATVRGRTGEGYTF. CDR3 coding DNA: TGTGCCACCGTGAGGGGGCGAACCGGGGAGGGCTACACCTTC.

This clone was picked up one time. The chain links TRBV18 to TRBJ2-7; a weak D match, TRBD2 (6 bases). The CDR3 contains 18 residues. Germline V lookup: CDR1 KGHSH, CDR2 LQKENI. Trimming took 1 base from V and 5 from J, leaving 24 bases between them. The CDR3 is CASSPRFGGSAAGNEQYF. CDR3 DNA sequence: TGTGCCAGCTCACCACGTTTTGGGGGGTCTGCTGCGGGAAACGAGCAGTACTTC.

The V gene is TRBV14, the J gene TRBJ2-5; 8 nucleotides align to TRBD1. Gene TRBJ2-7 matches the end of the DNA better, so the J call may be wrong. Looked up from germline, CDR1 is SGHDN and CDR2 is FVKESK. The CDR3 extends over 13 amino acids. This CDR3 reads CASSPDRVYEQYF. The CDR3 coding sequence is TGTGCCAGCAGCCCGGACAGGGTTTACGAGCAGTACTTC.

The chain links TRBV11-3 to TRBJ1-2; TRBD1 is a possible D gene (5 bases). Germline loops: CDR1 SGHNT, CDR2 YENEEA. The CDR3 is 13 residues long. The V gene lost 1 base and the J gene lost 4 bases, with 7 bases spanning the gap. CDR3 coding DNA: TGTGCCAGCAGCTTAGGACAGTTCTATGGCTACACCTTC. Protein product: CASSLGQFYGYTF.

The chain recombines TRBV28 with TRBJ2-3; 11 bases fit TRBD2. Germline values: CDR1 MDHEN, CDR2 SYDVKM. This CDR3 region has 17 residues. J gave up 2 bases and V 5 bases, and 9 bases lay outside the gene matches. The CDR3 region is CASSPPGTSGPTDTQYF. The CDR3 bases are TGTGCCAGCAGTCCCCCGGGGACTAGCGGTCCCACAGATACGCAGTATTTT.

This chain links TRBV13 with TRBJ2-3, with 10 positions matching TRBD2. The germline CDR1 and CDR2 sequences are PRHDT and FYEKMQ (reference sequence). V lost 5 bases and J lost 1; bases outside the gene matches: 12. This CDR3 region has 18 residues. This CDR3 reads CASSPGAVAGGGTDTQYF. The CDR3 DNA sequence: TGTGCCAGCAGCCCCGGGGCAGTAGCGGGGGGAGGCACAGATACGCAGTATTTT.

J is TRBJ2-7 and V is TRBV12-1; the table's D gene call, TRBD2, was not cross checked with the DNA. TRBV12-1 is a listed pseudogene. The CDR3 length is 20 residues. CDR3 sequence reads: CASSPKLAGGLQTSGGEQYF. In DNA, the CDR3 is TGTGCCAGCAGCCCCAAACTAGCGGGAGGCCTGCAGACGTCCGGGGGCGAGCAGTACTTC.

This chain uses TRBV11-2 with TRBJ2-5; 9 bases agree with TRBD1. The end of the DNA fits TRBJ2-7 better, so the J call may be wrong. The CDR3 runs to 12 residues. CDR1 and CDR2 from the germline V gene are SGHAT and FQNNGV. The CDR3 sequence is CASEQGAHEQYF. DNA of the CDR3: TGTGCCAGCGAACAGGGGGCCCACGAGCAGTACTTC.

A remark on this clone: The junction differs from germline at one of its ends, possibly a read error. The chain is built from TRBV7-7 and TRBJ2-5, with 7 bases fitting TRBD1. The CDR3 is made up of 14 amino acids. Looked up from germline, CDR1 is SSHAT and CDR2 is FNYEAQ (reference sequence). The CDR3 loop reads CASSPSGGQETQYF. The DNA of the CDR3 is TGTGCTAGCAGTCCCTCAGGGGGCCAAGAGACCCAGTACTTC.